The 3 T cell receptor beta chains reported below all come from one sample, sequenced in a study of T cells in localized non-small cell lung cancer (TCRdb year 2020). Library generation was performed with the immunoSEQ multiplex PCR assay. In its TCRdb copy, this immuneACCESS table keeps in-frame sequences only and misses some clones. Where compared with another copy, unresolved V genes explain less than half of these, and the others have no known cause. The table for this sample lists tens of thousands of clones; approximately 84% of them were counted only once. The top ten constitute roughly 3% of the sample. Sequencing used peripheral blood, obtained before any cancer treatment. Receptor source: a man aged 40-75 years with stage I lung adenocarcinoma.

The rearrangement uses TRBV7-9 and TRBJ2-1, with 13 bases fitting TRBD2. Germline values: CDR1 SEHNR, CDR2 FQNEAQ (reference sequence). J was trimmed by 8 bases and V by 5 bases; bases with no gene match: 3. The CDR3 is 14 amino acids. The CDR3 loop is CASSGLAGADEQFF. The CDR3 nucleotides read TGTGCCAGCAGCGGACTAGCGGGAGCCGATGAGCAGTTCTTC.

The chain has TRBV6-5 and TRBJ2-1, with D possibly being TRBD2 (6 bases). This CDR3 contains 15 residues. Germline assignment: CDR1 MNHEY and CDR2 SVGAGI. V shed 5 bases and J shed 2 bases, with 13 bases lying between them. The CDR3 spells CASSRRLDPYNEQFF. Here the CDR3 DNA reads TGTGCCAGCAGTCGGAGACTAGATCCCTACAATGAGCAGTTCTTC.

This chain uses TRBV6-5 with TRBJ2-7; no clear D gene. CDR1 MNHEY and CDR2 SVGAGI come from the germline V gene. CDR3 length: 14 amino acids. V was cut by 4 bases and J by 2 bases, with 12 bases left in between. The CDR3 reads CASSFSITTYEQYF. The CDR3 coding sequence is TGTGCCAGCAGTTTCTCTATAACTACCTACGAGCAGTACTTC.